This T cell receptor (beta chain) was sequenced during a study of technical replicates of blood from a handful of donors. The CDR3 totals 15 residues. V lost 8 bases, J lost 4 bases, and 24 bases lay in between. Germline V lookup: CDR1 GTSNPN, CDR2 SVGIG (reference sequence). Measured with immunoSEQ multiplex PCR; TCRdb has only the in-frame clones, and not every one. The data show some 60,000 clones, around nine tenths seen once. This sequence originates from a human donor in good health. Some clones in this sample may be carry-over from other donors' samples. The sequenced material came from PBMCs. This chain links TRBV30 with TRBJ2-7; perhaps TRBD2 as D (5 bases). In DNA form, the CDR3 reads TGTGCCCAAACTAAGACAATAAATGGCGGGTACGAGCAGTACTTC. Amino acid sequence: CAQTKTINGGYEQYF. Together with reference TRBV30 and TRBJ2-7, the CDR3 gives the full variable domain: SQTIHQWPATLVQPVGSPLSLECTVEGTSNPNLYWYRQAAGRGLQLLFYSVGIGQISSEVPQNLSASRPQDRQFILSSKKLLLSDSGFYLCAQTKTINGGYEQYFGPGTRLTVT.